Sequencing of this TCR beta chain was carried out in a study of CD8 T cells in ankylosing spondylitis. Study-level results: Peripheral blood held disease-linked clones only at relatively low frequency, and these were CD8+. Matched ankylosing spondylitis synovial fluid reportedly contained a significantly enriched population of disease-linked clones. Blood from ankylosing spondylitis patients appeared to carry a characteristic roughly eight-variant TCR beta motif. Some motif variants were previously reported in reactive arthritis synovial fluid and blood.

CDR1 is PRHDT, CDR2 FYEKMQ, per germline (reference sequence). The CDR3 runs to 14 residues. V was pared by 8 bases and J by 7 bases, with 9 bases of the junction left unmatched. Preparation of TCR beta libraries was done by quantitative 5'-RACE with molecular barcodes. TCRdb ran MiXCR on the 5' RACE reads and lists one entry per CDR3 protein. Of a few hundred thousand distinct CDR3 sequences listed, 15% to 20% are singletons. Points on this clonotype: Its antigen is undetermined.

This clonotype was obtained from a male donor with ankylosing spondylitis. The sequencing input was blood, either unsorted or a sorted T cell fraction (not recorded which). J is TRBJ2-1 and V is TRBV13, with 9 bases aligning to TRBD2. CDR3 sequence (DNA): TGTGCCAGCGAAGGGAGCGGGGGGATTAATGAGCAGTTCTTC. Translating it yields CASEGSGGINEQFF.